The following is a T cell receptor (beta chain) sequence with its context. This sample stems from a study of blood T cell repertoires in COVID-19. Method: immunoSEQ multiplex PCR; TCRdb's copy keeps in-frame clones and lacks some. This sample yields about 200,000 clones, of which about 80% are seen a single time; approximately 16% belongs to the top ten. Participants were aged roughly 18 to 90 years, lived in about two dozen US areas, and enrolled virtually. This clonotype originated in a man aged 35 to 55 who had recovered from COVID-19. The source material was PBMCs or T cells enriched from blood (not recorded which).

CDR3 loop: CAWSGFRLENEQFF. CDR3 nucleotides: TGTGCCTGGAGTGGGTTCCGCTTAGAGAATGAGCAGTTCTTC. The chain uses TRBV30 and TRBJ2-1, with D unclear. Per germline, CDR1 GTSNPN and CDR2 SVGIG (reference sequence). Trimming took off 1 base at V and 7 bases at J, with 14 bases between the two ends. The CDR3 extends over 14 amino acids.